A selection of T cell receptor beta chains follows, all from one sample in a study of shared clonotypes between healthy human individuals. Method: immunoSEQ multiplex PCR; TCRdb's copy keeps in-frame clones and lacks some. The sample has just over 2,000,000 clones, about 94% seen once. The sequenced sample consisted of naive CD8+ T cells sorted from blood. Source of these receptors: a man aged 18 to 35 in good health. CDR3s leave out the opening cysteine and the closing phenylalanine or tryptophan.

CDR3 length,V gene,CDR3 protein
11,TRBV7-2,ASSLTKQETQY
12,TRBV15,ATSDDGFNQPQH
12,TRBV5-6,ASTITGQGFEQY
13,TRBV7-3,ASSPGTGDTGELF
13,TRBV9,ASSVDGEGNYGYT
14,TRBV7-2,ASSGGDRGYTGELF
15,TRBV4-3,ASSQGVGPGSYNEQF
13,TRBV10-2,ASSETPVSYNEQF
9,TRBV30,AWSAQETQY
12,TRBV27,ASSPGRDPYEQY
11,TRBV27,ASSLEGDSPLH
16,TRBV4-1,ASSQDWETGVRTGELF
12,TRBV7-8,ASSLASWGQPQH
13,TRBV6-5,ASSYGTPSSYEQY
13,TRBV4-1,ASSHTRSTNEKLF
12,TRBV5-1,ASSLAQSFYEQY
10,TRBV2,ASTERGYEQY
11,TRBV30,AWCGGITDTQY
14,TRBV6-5,ASSYFAGGPGETQY
13,TRBV2,ASRKFGTGGNEQY
13,TRBV6-5,ASSNGTANTGELF
9,TRBV7-8,ASSLVGEQF
13,TRBV27,ASSLWTGGADTQY
11,TRBV27,ASRPGGNQPQH
14,TRBV28,ASSLVLAGEGETQY
13,TRBV9,ASSVGPGNSYEQY
13,TRBV6-5,ASSLVPWAYNEQF
10,TRBV7-9,ATHRLQETQY
11,TRBV19,ASSIRGNYGYT
10,TRBV6-5,ASRDNGNGYT
11,TRBV25-1,ASSERGYNEQF
13,TRBV5-6,ASSLGQTELYEQY
13,TRBV11-1,ASSRTSGSYNEQF
12,TRBV7-9,ATLDGDSGLEAF
13,TRBV9,ASSVGGDTTDTQY
14,TRBV9,ASSVTGGTNTGELF
12,TRBV5-1,ASSLTPGGTEAF
12,TRBV6-5,ATSAFSLADTQY
11,TRBV27,ASSPDRAYEQY
12,TRBV28,ASSPFGRGEKLF
11,TRBV4-1,ASSRRPYNEQF
13,TRBV27,ASRPTGTGIGELF
13,TRBV6-1,ASSEVGGRTGELF
13,TRBV28,ASSLTTTGDQPQH
12,TRBV6-5,ASSFGTGAYEQY
9,TRBV7-9,ASSLGDEAF
11,TRBV6-6,ASSYGRGYEQY
13,TRBV5-6,ASSLRDMGNQPQH
11,TRBV5-4,ASSTGATYEQY
9,TRBV29-1,SGVYDAEAF
12,TRBV5-6,ASSSGTRSYEQY
11,TRBV2,ASSEGQGNGYT
15,TRBV4-1,ASSQDPVGLGSTEAF